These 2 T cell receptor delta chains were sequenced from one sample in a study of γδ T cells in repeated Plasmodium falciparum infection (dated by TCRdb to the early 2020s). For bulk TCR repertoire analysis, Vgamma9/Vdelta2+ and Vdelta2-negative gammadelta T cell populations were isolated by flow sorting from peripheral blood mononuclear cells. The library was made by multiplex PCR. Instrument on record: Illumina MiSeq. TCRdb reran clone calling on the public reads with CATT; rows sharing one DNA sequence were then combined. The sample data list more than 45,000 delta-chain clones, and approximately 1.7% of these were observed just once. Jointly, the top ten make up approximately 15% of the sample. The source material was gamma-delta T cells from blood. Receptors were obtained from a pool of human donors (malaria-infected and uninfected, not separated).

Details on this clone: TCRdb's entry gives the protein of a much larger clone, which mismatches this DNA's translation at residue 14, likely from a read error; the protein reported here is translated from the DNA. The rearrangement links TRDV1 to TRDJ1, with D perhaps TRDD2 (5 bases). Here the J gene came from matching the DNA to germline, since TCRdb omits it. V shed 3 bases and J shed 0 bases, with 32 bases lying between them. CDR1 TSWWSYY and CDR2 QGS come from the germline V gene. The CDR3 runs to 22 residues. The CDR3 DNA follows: TGTGCTCTTGGGGACCCCCTACGCTTCACACCACTGCGATCCCCGTACACCGATAAACTCATCTTT. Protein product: CALGDPLRFTPLRSPYTDKLIF.

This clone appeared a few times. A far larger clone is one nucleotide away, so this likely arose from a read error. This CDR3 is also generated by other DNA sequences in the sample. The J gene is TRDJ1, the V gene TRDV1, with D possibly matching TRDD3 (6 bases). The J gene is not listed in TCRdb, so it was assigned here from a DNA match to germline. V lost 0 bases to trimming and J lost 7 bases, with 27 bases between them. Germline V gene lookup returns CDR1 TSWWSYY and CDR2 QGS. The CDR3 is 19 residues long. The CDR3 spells CALGELHIRSTGGRCKLIF. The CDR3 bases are TGTGCTCTTGGGGAACTCCATATACGTAGTACCGGGGGAAGATGTAAACTCATCTTT.